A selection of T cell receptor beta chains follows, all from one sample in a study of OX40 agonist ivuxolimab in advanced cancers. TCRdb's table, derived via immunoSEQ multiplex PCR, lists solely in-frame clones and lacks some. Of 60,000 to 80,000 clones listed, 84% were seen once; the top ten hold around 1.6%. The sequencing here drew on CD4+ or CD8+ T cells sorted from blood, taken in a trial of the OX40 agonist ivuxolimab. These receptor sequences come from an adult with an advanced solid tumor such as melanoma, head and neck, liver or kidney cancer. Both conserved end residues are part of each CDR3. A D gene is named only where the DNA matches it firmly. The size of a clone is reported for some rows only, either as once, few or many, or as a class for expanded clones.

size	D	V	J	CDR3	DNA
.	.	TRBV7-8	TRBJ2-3	CASSSLDTQYF	TGTGCCAGCAGCTCCTTGGATACGCAGTATTTT
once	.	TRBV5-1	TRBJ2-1	CASSLGGGAKEQFF	TGCGCCAGCAGCTTGGGTGGGGGGGCCAAGGAGCAGTTCTTC
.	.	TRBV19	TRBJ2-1	CASSIFRGDEQFF	TGTGCCAGTAGTATTTTCAGGGGAGATGAGCAGTTCTTC
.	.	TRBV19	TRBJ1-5	CASSFPGEPQHF	TGTGCCAGTAGCTTTCCGGGGGAGCCCCAGCATTTT
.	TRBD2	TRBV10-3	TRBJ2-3	CAISGPRIAGGEDTDTQYF	TGTGCCATCAGTGGGCCACGGATAGCGGGAGGGGAGGACACAGATACGCAGTATTTT
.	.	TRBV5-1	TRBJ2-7	CASSLARDKYEQYF	TGCGCCAGCAGCTTGGCCCGGGACAAATACGAGCAGTACTTC
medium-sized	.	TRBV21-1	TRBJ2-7	CASSNPRDNSGRFAEQYF	TGTGCCAGCAGCAACCCTCGGGATAATAGCGGGAGATTTGCCGAGCAGTACTTC
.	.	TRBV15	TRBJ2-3	CATSKGTDTQYF	TGTGCCACCAGCAAGGGCACAGATACGCAGTATTTT
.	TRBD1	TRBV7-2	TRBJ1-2	CASSLDLQGAGGYTF	TGTGCCAGCAGCTTAGATCTACAGGGGGCCGGTGGCTACACCTTC
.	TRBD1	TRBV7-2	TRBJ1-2	CASSIRQGANYGYTF	TGTGCCAGCAGCATCCGACAGGGGGCGAACTATGGCTACACCTTC
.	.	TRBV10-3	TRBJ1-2	CAISSDSRGDGYTF	TGTGCCATCAGTTCGGACAGTAGGGGGGATGGCTACACCTTC
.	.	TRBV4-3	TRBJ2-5	CASSQRYSGETQYF	TGCGCCAGCAGCCAAAGGTATTCTGGGGAGACCCAGTACTTC
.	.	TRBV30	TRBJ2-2	CAWSLEAGELFF	TGTGCCTGGAGCCTGGAGGCCGGGGAGCTGTTTTTT
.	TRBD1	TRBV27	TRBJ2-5	CASSLRQGEGAQYF	TGTGCCAGCAGTTTAAGACAGGGGGAGGGGGCCCAGTACTTC
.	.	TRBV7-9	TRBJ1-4	CASSLVGALVEKLFF	TGTGCCAGCAGCTTAGTTGGGGCCTTAGTAGAAAAACTGTTTTTT
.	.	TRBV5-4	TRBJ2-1	CASSLVGGNEQFF	TGTGCCAGCAGCTTGGTCGGGGGAAATGAGCAGTTCTTC
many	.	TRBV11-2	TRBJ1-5	CASSLRADHSNQPQHF	TGTGCCAGCAGCTTAAGGGCAGATCATAGCAATCAGCCCCAGCATTTT
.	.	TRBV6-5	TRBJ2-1	CAARDSFYNEQFF	TGTGCCGCAAGGGACTCGTTCTACAATGAGCAGTTCTTC
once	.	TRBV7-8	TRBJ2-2	CASSRMNTGELFF	TGTGCCAGCAGCCGGATGAACACCGGGGAGCTGTTTTTT
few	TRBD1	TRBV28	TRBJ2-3	CASSFRDRDTQYF	TGTGCCAGCAGTTTCCGGGACAGGGATACGCAGTATTTT
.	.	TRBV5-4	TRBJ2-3	CASSSQGRGPDTQYF	TGTGCCAGCAGCTCCCAGGGTAGAGGGCCAGATACGCAGTATTTT
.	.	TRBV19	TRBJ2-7	CASSISTWGGEQYF	TGTGCCAGTAGTATCTCCACCTGGGGAGGCGAGCAGTACTTC
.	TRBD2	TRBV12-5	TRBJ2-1	CASGLDQGGRNEQFF	TGTGCTAGTGGTTTGGACCAGGGAGGGCGGAATGAGCAGTTCTTC
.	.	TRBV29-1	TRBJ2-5	CSVDRVGWETQYF	TGCAGCGTTGACAGGGTTGGGTGGGAGACCCAGTACTTC
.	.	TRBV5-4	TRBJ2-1	CASSLGGNAYNEQFF	TGTGCCAGCAGCTTGGGGGGAAATGCGTACAATGAGCAGTTCTTC
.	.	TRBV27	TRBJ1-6	CASSFLQGWNSPLHF	TGTGCCAGCAGTTTCCTCCAGGGGTGGAATTCACCCCTCCACTTT
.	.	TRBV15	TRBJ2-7	CATSMYMGSGEQYF	TGTGCCACCAGCATGTACATGGGCTCTGGCGAGCAGTACTTC
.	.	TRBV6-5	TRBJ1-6	CASSYSTSSYNSPLHF	TGTGCCAGCAGTTACTCTACAAGCTCCTATAATTCACCCCTCCACTTT
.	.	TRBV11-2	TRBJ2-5	CASSFGQQETQYF	TGTGCCAGCAGCTTTGGGCAGCAAGAGACCCAGTACTTC
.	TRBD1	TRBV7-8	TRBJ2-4	CASSPGTGAYIQYF	TGTGCCAGCAGCCCCGGGACAGGGGCCTACATTCAGTACTTC
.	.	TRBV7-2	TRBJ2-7	CASSLGPGYEQYF	TGTGCCAGCAGCTTAGGCCCAGGGTACGAGCAGTACTTC
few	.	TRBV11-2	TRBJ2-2	CASSPGTGELFF	TGTGCCAGCAGCCCGGGCACCGGGGAGCTGTTTTTT
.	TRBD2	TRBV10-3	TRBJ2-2	CAISAGVLAGELFF	TGTGCCATCAGCGCGGGAGTTCTGGCCGGGGAGCTGTTTTTT
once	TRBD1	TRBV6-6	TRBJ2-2	CASRLQGATNTGELFF	TGTGCCAGCAGGCTACAGGGGGCTACGAACACCGGGGAGCTGTTTTTT
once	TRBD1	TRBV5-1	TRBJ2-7	CASSIRQGRHEQYF	TGCGCCAGCAGCATAAGACAGGGGAGGCACGAGCAGTACTTC
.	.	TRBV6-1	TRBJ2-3	CASSLTATDTQYF	TGTGCCAGCAGTTTGACAGCCACAGATACGCAGTATTTT
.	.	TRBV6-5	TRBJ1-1	CASTQQGNTEAFF	TGTGCCAGCACCCAACAGGGGAACACTGAAGCTTTCTTT
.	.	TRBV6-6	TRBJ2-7	CASSYGRSTYEQYF	TGTGCCAGCAGTTACGGGAGAAGCACCTACGAGCAGTACTTC
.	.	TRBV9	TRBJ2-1	CASSVARYNEQFF	TGTGCCAGCAGCGTAGCGAGGTACAATGAGCAGTTCTTC
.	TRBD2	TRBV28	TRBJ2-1	CASSSTSGRANEQFF	TGTGCCAGCAGTTCGACTAGCGGGAGGGCCAATGAGCAGTTCTTC
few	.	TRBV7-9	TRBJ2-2	CASSLTTAGELFF	TGTGCCAGCAGCTTGACGACGGCGGGGGAGCTGTTTTTT
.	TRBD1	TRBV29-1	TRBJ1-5	CSVGQGRQPQHF	TGCAGCGTTGGACAGGGACGTCAGCCCCAGCATTTT
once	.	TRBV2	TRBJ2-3	CASGTNTDTQYF	TGTGCCAGCGGGACGAACACAGATACGCAGTATTTT